Listed below are T cell receptor beta chains from one sample, sequenced in a study of blood T cell repertoires in COVID-19. TCRdb's table, derived via immunoSEQ multiplex PCR, lists solely in-frame clones and lacks some. This sample carries under 250,000 clones, 80% to 90% of them seen once, and the ten largest clones take roughly 2.6%. The specimen sequenced was PBMCs or T cells enriched from blood (not recorded which). These TCRs come from a woman between 25 and 40 years old with acute COVID-19. The conserved cysteine and the conserved F or W are not part of the CDR3 here.

V | CDR3
TRBV5-8 | ASSLAAQSNQPQH
TRBV5-1 | ASSFFPQGNTEAF
TRBV3-1/TRBV3-2 | ASSQGQATHGYT
TRBV6-5 | ASFDRGDGYT
TRBV7-9 | ASSLGGGNTEAF
TRBV19 | ASSIDRDRGTEAF
TRBV6-5 | ASSYSDRDGYT
TRBV7-2 | ASSLSWASGVETQY
TRBV19 | ASSNQAGILTEAF
TRBV4-3 | ASSHERTGYGYT
TRBV6-5 | ASTSTGRYEQY
TRBV4-3 | ASSQELGGTEAF
TRBV12-3/TRBV12-4 | ASSLWRLETQY
TRBV7-2 | ASSFTERGIQY
TRBV10-2 | ASSESGAGNTIY
TRBV4-3 | ASSQDPRGSYEQY
TRBV10-2 | ASSNRDRGNSPLH
TRBV6-1 | ASRTDSYEQY
TRBV7-9 | ASSSDWGREQPQH
TRBV5-1 | ASSKGQRNYEQY
TRBV12-5 | ASGSTGTGSEQY
TRBV11-2 | ASSFGGGAPQH
TRBV7-2 | ASSLGTSGEVAKNIQY
TRBV3-1/TRBV3-2 | ASSHLSGGPREQF
TRBV30 | AWTSNTDTQY
TRBV7-9 | ASSPWTGRINSYEQY
TRBV19 | ASSIQLLAGANVLT
TRBV6-4 | ASSDMTGYGYT
TRBV5-6 | ASSLWGAGANVLT
TRBV11-2 | ASSFSGEETQY
TRBV12-3/TRBV12-4 | ASNLQGENEQF
TRBV7-8 | ASSLRRGGQETQY
TRBV5-4 | ASTTFDRAVTEAF
TRBV11-2 | ASSPTGTRTAQY
TRBV10-3 | AISELSTAVHMSSGANVLT
TRBV5-1 | ASSLKGQGGGESSYNEQF
TRBV11-2 | ASSLGLRGGAGYT
TRBV4-1 | ASSQNRGLLHEQY